The 8 T cell receptor beta chains below were found in one sample sequenced in a study of cytomegalovirus exposure and HLA in healthy donors. In the PCR, 60 Vbeta and 13 Jbeta primers were used. Some clones are missing from TCRdb's copy, which holds only in-frame ones; the method was immunoSEQ multiplex PCR. In the table there are some 190,000 clones, roughly 80% of which are singletons. The specimen sequenced was PBMCs. These receptors were collected from a girl between 10 and 17 years old in good health and CMV-seropositive.

J is TRBJ2-3 and V is TRBV4-1, with 10 bases matching TRBD2. CDR1 and CDR2 from the germline V gene are MGHRA and YSYEKL. V shed 0 bases, J shed 0 bases, and the junction held 12 bases outside the gene matches. The CDR3 loop spans 20 amino acids. The CDR3 loop is CASSQDRGSGRQGSTDTQYF. For the CDR3, the DNA is TGCGCCAGCAGCCAAGATAGGGGTAGCGGGAGGCAAGGGAGCACAGATACGCAGTATTTT.

The chain links TRBV10-3 to TRBJ1-4, with D perhaps matching TRBD1 (5 bases). The V gene lost 2 bases and the J gene lost 6 bases, with 13 bases spanning the gap. The CDR3 has 15 amino acids. Germline V lookup: CDR1 ENHRY, CDR2 SYGVKD. The CDR3 region has the DNA TGTGCCATCAGTGAGAATTCTGACAGTTATGAAAAACTGTTTTTT. Protein: CAISENSDSYEKLFF.

The rearrangement links TRBV6-1 to TRBJ2-6, with D maybe TRBD1 (5 bases). The CDR3 spans 17 residues. V lost 4 bases to trimming and J lost 0 bases, with 13 bases between them. Per germline, CDR1 MNHNS and CDR2 SASEGT. The CDR3: CASSATVLSSGANVLTF. The CDR3 region has the DNA TGTGCCAGCAGTGCGACAGTTTTGAGCTCTGGGGCCAACGTCCTGACTTTC.

This clone was picked up a small number of times. The V call is TRBV10-3, the J call TRBJ2-1; a possible D gene is TRBD2 (6 bases). Germline CDR1 is ENHRY and CDR2 is SYGVKD. The V gene lost 0 bases and the J gene lost 4 bases, with 10 bases spanning the gap. The CDR3 totals 15 residues. CDR3 in amino acids: CAISESEGWYNEQFF. CDR3 nucleotides: TGTGCCATCAGTGAGTCGGAGGGGTGGTACAATGAGCAGTTCTTC.

The CDR3 DNA follows: TGTGCCAGCAGCCCTCGGGACAGGCTACTCCAAGAGACCCAGTACTTC. Protein: CASSPRDRLLQETQYF. The chain links TRBV7-2 to TRBJ2-5, with 8 bases identical to TRBD1. The junction had 9 bases not matched to a gene; V was cut back by 5 bases and J by 1 base. This CDR3 has 16 amino acids. CDR1 is SGHTA and CDR2 is FQGNSA in the germline V gene.

The gene calls are TRBV5-1 and TRBJ2-1; 10 nucleotides match TRBD2. The CDR3 consists of 19 residues. CDR1 SGHRS and CDR2 YFSETQ come from the germline V gene. V lost 0 bases and J lost 2; bases outside the gene matches: 11. The CDR3 coding sequence is TGCGCCAGCAGCTTGGCCGTTGTGTCTAGCGGGAGTGCCTACAATGAGCAGTTCTTC. Its protein is CASSLAVVSSGSAYNEQFF. The whole variable domain, filled in from reference TRBV5-1 and TRBJ2-1, reads KAGVTQTPRYLIKTRGQQVTLSCSPISGHRSVSWYQQTPGQGLQFLFEYFSETQRNKGNFPGRFSGRQFSNSRSEMNVSTLELGDSALYLCASSLAVVSSGSAYNEQFFGPGTRLTVL.

This clone was picked up a small number of times. This rearrangement joins TRBV6-4 to TRBJ2-3; 7 bases align to TRBD2. The CDR3 covers 13 residues. Germline CDR1 and CDR2: MRHNA and SNTAGT. Germline trimming cut 3 bases from V and 3 bases from J; bases unmatched to any gene: 0. The CDR3 is CASSERETDTQYF. The CDR3, as DNA: TGTGCCAGCAGTGAGCGGGAGACAGATACGCAGTATTTT.

The rearrangement links TRBV27 to TRBJ1-2, with TRBD1 matching over 10 bases. CDR3 length: 14 residues. V was clipped by 7 bases and J by 4 bases; unmatched bases: 6. Germline V lookup: CDR1 MNHEY, CDR2 SMNVEV (reference sequence). The CDR3, as DNA: TGTGCCAGCAATACATGGGACAGGGGCTATGGCTACACCTTC. Protein product: CASNTWDRGYGYTF.